Shown below are 17 T cell receptor beta chains from a single sample sequenced in a study of T-cell memory formation after mild COVID-19. TCRdb independently ran MiXCR on the 5' RACE reads; one entry per CDR3 protein. The table shows roughly 250,000 distinct CDR3 sequences, with around 15% occurring only once. The sample taken for sequencing was PBMCs or a T cell subset sorted from them (not recorded which). The receptors stem from a man between 18 and 35 years old who had mild COVID-19 (a few samples of this study predate the infection). Cell type and time point are not known.

The rearrangement uses TRBV6-1 and TRBJ2-5, with 13 positions matching TRBD2. V lost 5 bases, J lost 5 bases, and 8 bases stayed unmatched. Looked up from germline, CDR1 is MNHNS and CDR2 is SASEGT. The CDR3 covers 16 residues. CDR3 DNA sequence: TGTGCCAGCAGTTGGACTAGCGGGGGCCTTGGGGAGACCCAGTACTTC. Translation: CASSWTSGGLGETQYF.

This chain joins TRBV6-5 and TRBJ2-6, with 8 positions matching TRBD2. J lost 0 bases, V lost 5 bases, and 0 bases had no gene match. Germline-derived CDR1 and CDR2 are MNHEY and SVGAGI. The CDR3 runs 15 residues. The CDR3 region is CASSRGGSGANVLTF. The CDR3, as DNA: TGTGCCAGCAGTCGGGGGGGCTCTGGGGCCAACGTCCTGACTTTC.

V and J are TRBV12-3 or TRBV12-4 and TRBJ2-3; D possibly corresponds to TRBD1 (6 bases). This CDR3 has 15 amino acids. Trimming cost V 6 bases and J 4 bases, with 17 bases left between them. In DNA, the CDR3 is TGTGCCAGCAGCAGGACCGGGACATGGGCAGATACGCAGTATTTT. Its protein is CASSRTGTWADTQYF.

The chain recombines TRBV7-9 with TRBJ1-1, with D possibly being TRBD1 (6 bases). Germline CDR1 reads SEHNR; CDR2 reads FQNEAQ (reference sequence). The CDR3 length is 14 residues. Deletions cut 10 bases from V and 4 bases from J, with 19 bases between. The DNA for the CDR3 is TGTGCCACCACGCGGGATGGGGGGGCCACTGAAGCTTTCTTT. Amino acids: CATTRDGGATEAFF. The full variable domain, in which reference TRBV7-9 and TRBJ1-1 provide the parts outside the CDR3, is DTGVSQNPRHKITKRGQNVTFRCDPISEHNRLYWYRQTLGQGPEFLTYFQNEAQLEKSRLLSDRFSAERPKGSFSTLEIQRTEQGDSAMYLCATTRDGGATEAFFGQGTRLTVV.

This clonotype was counted a single time. This sequence joins TRBV29-1 and TRBJ1-2; D call uncertain. V lost 5 bases to trimming and J lost 7 bases, with 14 bases between them. Germline V lookup: CDR1 SQVTM, CDR2 ANQGSEA. The length of the CDR3 is 12 residues. CDR3 nucleotides: TGCAGCGTTAATGGGTCGCCTTCTGGCTACACCTTC. Residues: CSVNGSPSGYTF.

The V call is TRBV3-1, the J call TRBJ2-5, with D perhaps matching TRBD1 (6 bases). The V gene's germline CDR1 is LGHDT and CDR2 YNNKEL (reference sequence). This CDR3 comprises 14 residues. V was shortened by 6 bases and J by 0 bases, with 11 bases between the two germline ends. The CDR3 sequence is CASRTGRYQETQYF. CDR3 bases: TGTGCCAGCAGGACAGGACGGTACCAAGAGACCCAGTACTTC.

The chain combines TRBV5-1 with TRBJ2-1, with TRBD2 matching over 11 bases. The CDR3 covers 16 residues. Germline values: CDR1 SGHRS, CDR2 YFSETQ. V was pared by 0 bases and J by 5 bases, with 4 bases of the junction left unmatched. Here the CDR3 DNA reads TGCGCCAGCAGCTTGGTGGGGACTAGCGGAAACAATGAGCAGTTCTTC. Translated, it gives CASSLVGTSGNNEQFF.

A few counts support this clonotype. The V and J genes are TRBV11-2 and TRBJ2-5; no clear D gene. V lost 5 bases to trimming and J lost 2 bases, with 15 bases between them. The CDR3 has 15 residues. From germline, CDR1 is SGHAT and CDR2 FQNNGV. CDR3 amino acids: CASSRVRATQETQYF. The CDR3 coding sequence is TGTGCCAGCAGCAGAGTTCGGGCGACACAAGAGACCCAGTACTTC.

This clonotype has more than one count but fewer than ten. The chain recombines TRBV27 with TRBJ2-5; D possibly corresponds to TRBD1 (6 bases). Trimming shortened V by 0 bases and J by 3 bases, and 14 bases separated the two germline ends. Germline V gives CDR1 MNHEY, CDR2 SMNVEV (reference sequence). This CDR3 is 16 amino acids long. The DNA of the CDR3 is TGTGCCAGCAGTTTATCGAGGGCCAGGGGAGAAGAGACCCAGTACTTC. Encoded protein: CASSLSRARGEETQYF.

The sample holds a few counts of this clonotype. V and J are TRBV12-3 or TRBV12-4 and TRBJ2-3; TRBD1 might be the D (6 bases). Trimming cost V 3 bases and J 4 bases, with 14 bases left between them. The CDR3 consists of 15 residues. CDR3 in amino acids: CASSFGGRLPDTQYF. The CDR3 DNA reads TGTGCCAGCAGTTTTGGGGGCCGATTACCAGATACGCAGTATTTT.

The table lists this clonotype with many counts. This rearrangement joins TRBV12-3 or TRBV12-4 to TRBJ1-5, with D uncertain. V dropped 1 base and J dropped 5 bases, with 6 bases sitting between them. There are 13 residues in the CDR3. The chain's CDR3 is CASSLGQDQPQHF. CDR3 sequence (DNA): TGTGCCAGCAGTTTAGGTCAAGATCAGCCCCAGCATTTT.

This clonotype was detected a few times. The J gene is TRBJ1-1, the V gene TRBV5-1; D is perhaps TRBD1 (5 bases). The CDR3 consists of 15 residues. Germline CDR1 SGHRS, CDR2 YFSETQ. Trimming took off 4 bases at V and 5 bases at J, with 18 bases between the two ends. The DNA of the CDR3 is TGCGCCAGCAGCCCGGACTTGGGGGGAGGGACTGAAGCTTTCTTT. It is translated as CASSPDLGGGTEAFF.

The table lists this clonotype with a few counts. The chain joins TRBV18 to TRBJ1-1; D is ambiguous. CDR1 KGHSH and CDR2 LQKENI come from the germline V gene. The CDR3 loop spans 13 amino acids. Trimming stripped 1 base from V and 11 bases from J, with 14 bases between. CDR3 residues: CASSPQMREWAFF. The CDR3, as DNA: TGTGCCAGCTCACCACAGATGCGGGAGTGGGCTTTCTTT.

This chain joins TRBV6-5 and TRBJ2-1; possibly TRBD2 for D (5 bases). CDR3 length: 12 residues. V was pared by 6 bases and J by 8 bases, with 11 bases between. Germline lookup yields CDR1 MNHEY and CDR2 SVGAGI. Here the CDR3 reads CASSKLGDEQFF. The CDR3 coding sequence is TGTGCCAGCAGCAAACTAGGCGATGAGCAGTTCTTC.

The CDR3 here is CASRRLGGNEQFF. CDR3 DNA: TGTGCCAGCAGACGACTAGGGGGCAATGAGCAGTTCTTC. The J gene is TRBJ2-1, the V gene TRBV6-5; the D gene could be TRBD1 or TRBD2 (6 bases each). Deletions cut 6 bases from V and 6 bases from J, with 12 bases between. The V gene's germline CDR1 is MNHEY and CDR2 SVGAGI. The CDR3 has 13 residues.

Ten or more counts support this clonotype. V and J are TRBV7-9 and TRBJ1-1, with 7 bases matching TRBD1. The CDR3 runs to 16 residues. With V trimmed by 3 bases and J by 11 bases, 18 bases remained unmatched. Germline assignment: CDR1 SEHNR and CDR2 FQNEAQ (reference sequence). CDR3 sequence (DNA): TGTGCCAGCAGCTTTCTATTTCCCACAGGGGTCTTGCTTGCTTTCTTT. Translating it yields CASSFLFPTGVLLAFF.

This clonotype was counted between two and nine times. This rearrangement joins TRBV12-3 or TRBV12-4 to TRBJ1-3; TRBD1 might be the D (5 bases). CDR3 length: 13 residues. The germline V and J ends were trimmed by 6 bases and 4 bases, with 10 bases remaining between them. The CDR3 loop is CASRPSGGNTIYF. The DNA of the CDR3 is TGTGCCAGCAGACCCTCAGGGGGAAACACCATATATTTT.